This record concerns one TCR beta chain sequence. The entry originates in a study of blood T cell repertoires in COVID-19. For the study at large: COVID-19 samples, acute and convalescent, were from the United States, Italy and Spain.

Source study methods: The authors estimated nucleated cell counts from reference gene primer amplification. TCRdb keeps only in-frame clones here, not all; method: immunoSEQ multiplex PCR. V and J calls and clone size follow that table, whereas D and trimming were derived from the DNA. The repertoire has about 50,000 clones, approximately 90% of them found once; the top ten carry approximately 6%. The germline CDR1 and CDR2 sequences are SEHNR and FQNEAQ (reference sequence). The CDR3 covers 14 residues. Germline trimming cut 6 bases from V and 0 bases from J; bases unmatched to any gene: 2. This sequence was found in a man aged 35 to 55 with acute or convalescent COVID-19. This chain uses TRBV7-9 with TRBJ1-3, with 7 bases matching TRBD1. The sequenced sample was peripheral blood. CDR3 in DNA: TGTGCCAGCAGAGGGACAGTCTCTGGAAACACCATATATTTT. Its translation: CASRGTVSGNTIYF.